Listed here is a single T cell receptor (beta chain). The germline gives CDR1 MNHEY, CDR2 SVGAGI. Deletions cut 2 bases from V and 2 bases from J, with 9 bases between. This CDR3 spans 14 amino acids. Libraries were prepared by immunoSEQ multiplex PCR; TCRdb keeps only in-frame clonotypes and omits some of them. The repertoire holds approximately 190,000 clones, with nearly 85% as singletons. These data are taken from a study of blood T cell repertoires in COVID-19. The sequence came from a woman in her thirties with acute or convalescent COVID-19. The V and J genes are TRBV6-5 and TRBJ1-1; D not resolved. The sequencing sample was made of peripheral blood. Here the CDR3 reads CASSYRGVNTEAFF. CDR3 DNA sequence: TGTGCCAGCAGTTACCGGGGAGTAAACACTGAAGCTTTCTTT.